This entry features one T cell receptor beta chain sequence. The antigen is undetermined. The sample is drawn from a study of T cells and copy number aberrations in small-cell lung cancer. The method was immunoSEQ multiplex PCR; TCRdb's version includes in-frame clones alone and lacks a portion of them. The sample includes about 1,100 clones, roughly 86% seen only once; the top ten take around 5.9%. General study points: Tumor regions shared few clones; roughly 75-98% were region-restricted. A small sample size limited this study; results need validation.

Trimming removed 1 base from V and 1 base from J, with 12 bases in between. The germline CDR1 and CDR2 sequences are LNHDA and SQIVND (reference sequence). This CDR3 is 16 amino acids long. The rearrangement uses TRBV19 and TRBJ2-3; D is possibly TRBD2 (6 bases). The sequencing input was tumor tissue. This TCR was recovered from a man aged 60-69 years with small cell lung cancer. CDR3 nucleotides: TGTGCCAGTAGTATAGTGCCCGGAGGGGGCACAGATACGCAGTATTTT. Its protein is CASSIVPGGGTDTQYF.